This is a list of T cell receptor beta chains from one sample in a study of T cell changes during pregnancy in multiple sclerosis. Here immunoSEQ multiplex PCR was the method, and the copy in TCRdb shows in-frame clones only, minus some. The data show approximately 51,000 clones, 90% to 95% seen once. Material: peripheral blood, obtained in the second trimester of pregnancy. The receptors derive from a female donor with multiple sclerosis, enrolled in a pregnancy study. CDR3s include the opening cysteine and the closing phenylalanine or tryptophan. D genes are given only for firm matches. The size of a clone is reported for some rows only, either as once, few or many, or as a class for expanded clones.

>NA|NA|TRBV9|TRBJ2-3
CASSPRVAWNTDTQYF
>NA|NA|TRBV27|TRBJ1-1
CASSLGRNTEAFF
>NA|TRBD2|TRBV15|TRBJ2-7
CATSRPGLAGGEQYF
>NA|NA|TRBV6-5|TRBJ1-4
CASRDTGWDEKLFF
>NA|NA|TRBV28|TRBJ1-2
CASSDTRVYGYTF
>NA|TRBD2|TRBV18|TRBJ2-2
CASSPTSGNTGELFF
>NA|NA|TRBV14|TRBJ2-7
CASSQDRFGVAGPAYEQYF
>NA|NA|TRBV27|TRBJ1-4
CASKVRHRNEKLFF
>NA|TRBD2|TRBV5-4|TRBJ2-2
CASSWDGGLAGWWNTGELFF
>NA|TRBD1|TRBV28|TRBJ1-1
CASTPGDRGAFF
>NA|NA|TRBV2|TRBJ1-5
CASSRDGNQPQHF
>NA|NA|TRBV5-1|TRBJ2-5
CASSFKPGYQETQYF
>NA|TRBD1|TRBV19|TRBJ1-5
CASSINGGQNNQPQHF
>NA|NA|TRBV10-3|TRBJ1-2
CAISEFKDSPYGYTF
>once|NA|TRBV19|TRBJ1-5
CASAYGSVGGPQHF
>NA|NA|TRBV5-1|TRBJ2-1
CASSLVGHSSYNEQFF
>NA|TRBD2|TRBV6-4|TRBJ2-1
CASSEVAGGYNEQFF
>NA|NA|TRBV5-6|TRBJ2-7
CASRRDFVGVREQYF
>NA|NA|TRBV27|TRBJ2-7
CASSPRGASFSEQYF
>NA|TRBD2|TRBV5-8|TRBJ2-7
CASSLEGGRAIYEQYF
>NA|TRBD2|TRBV14|TRBJ2-7
CASSPRTSGSVYEQYF
>NA|TRBD1|TRBV7-9|TRBJ1-1
CASSLGQGANTEAFF
>NA|TRBD1|TRBV2|TRBJ2-4
CASRETTGGALNIQYF
>NA|TRBD2|TRBV27|TRBJ2-1
CASTTRAKVRGRGEQFF
>NA|TRBD1|TRBV4-2|TRBJ2-4
CASSQHKPDRGQDIQYF
>NA|NA|TRBV12-1|TRBJ2-3
CASISLRRTDTQYF
>NA|TRBD2|TRBV27|TRBJ2-1
CASRRGSTSGWNEQFF
>NA|NA|TRBV4-3|TRBJ2-1
CASSHATPRVGNEQFF
>few|TRBD1|TRBV7-8|TRBJ1-1
CASSPHRGSTEAFF
>NA|NA|TRBV10-3|TRBJ2-1
CAISDLGRGSYNEQFF
>NA|NA|TRBV6-6|TRBJ2-1
CASSYGRNAYNEQFF
>NA|NA|TRBV4-2|TRBJ2-3
CASSQGVTDTQYF
>NA|NA|TRBV18|TRBJ2-5
CASSPPDVGAQTQYF
>NA|TRBD1|TRBV25-1|TRBJ1-1
CASSEHRGQNTEAFF
>NA|TRBD2|TRBV6-5|TRBJ2-7
CASSLAGTYEQYF
>NA|NA|TRBV5-4|TRBJ2-3
CASSYSGLGTDTQYF
>NA|NA|TRBV19|TRBJ2-1
CASSIGGRGSDEQFF
>NA|TRBD2|TRBV29-1|TRBJ2-1
CSVLGLAGDSYNEQFF
>NA|NA|TRBV5-4|TRBJ2-6
CASSTQGSGANVLTF
>NA|TRBD1|TRBV7-9|TRBJ1-1
CASSSRQGAKTEAFF
>NA|NA|TRBV27|TRBJ1-2
CASREPDGDYGYTF
>few|TRBD1|TRBV7-9|TRBJ1-5
CASSLGTGRGQPQHF
>NA|TRBD2|TRBV27|TRBJ2-1
CASSTGTSSYNEQFF
>once|NA|TRBV28|TRBJ1-5
CASSLLRRDTRQPQHF
>NA|NA|TRBV5-1|TRBJ2-2
CASSLQGNTGELFF
>NA|TRBD1|TRBV9|TRBJ2-7
CASSVAGAGGDYEQYF
>NA|NA|TRBV4-3|TRBJ2-1
CASSQDVSSYNEQFF